One and the same sample provided the 22 T cell receptor beta chains below, sequenced in a study of OX40 agonist ivuxolimab in advanced cancers. Clones were sequenced by immunoSEQ multiplex PCR, and TCRdb holds only the in-frame ones, with some missing. The data contain about 62,000 clones, 79% of them singletons. This specimen consisted of CD4+ or CD8+ T cells sorted from blood, obtained in a trial of the OX40 agonist ivuxolimab. Receptor source: an adult with an advanced solid tumor such as melanoma, head and neck, liver or kidney cancer.

The chain uses TRBV6-5 and TRBJ1-5, with D unresolved. V was cut by 8 bases and J by 4 bases, with 6 bases left in between. Germline lookup yields CDR1 MNHEY and CDR2 SVGAGI. The CDR3 is 11 residues long. Here the CDR3 reads CASGLNQPQHF. For the CDR3, the DNA is TGTGCCAGCGGCCTAAATCAGCCCCAGCATTTT.

This clone was found a few times. The V gene is TRBV5-1, the J gene TRBJ2-5; no reliable D call. Trimming took 3 bases from V and 2 from J, leaving 14 bases between them. CDR1 and CDR2 (germline): SGHRS, YFSETQ. The CDR3 contains 15 residues. The CDR3 DNA sequence: TGCGCCAGCAGCTCCCTACAATCTTTGCAAGAGACCCAGTACTTC. This translates into CASSSLQSLQETQYF.

The gene calls are TRBV27 and TRBJ2-7; 9 bases line up with TRBD2. The CDR3 is 16 amino acids. The V and J ends lost 3 bases and 3 bases, in that order; junction bases with no gene match: 9. The germline CDR1 and CDR2 sequences are MNHEY and SMNVEV (reference sequence). The chain's CDR3 is CASSFDPGTSSYEQYF. CDR3 nucleotide sequence: TGTGCCAGCAGTTTTGACCCCGGGACTAGCAGCTACGAGCAGTACTTC.

The rearrangement links TRBV7-9 to TRBJ2-5; D gene ambiguous. CDR3 length: 15 amino acids. The V gene lost 7 bases and the J gene lost 4 bases, with 19 bases spanning the gap. The germline gives CDR1 SEHNR, CDR2 FQNEAQ (reference sequence). CDR3 coding DNA: TGTGCCAGCAACCGAGGCCCTACGGTGGGAGAGACCCAGTACTTC. Translating it yields CASNRGPTVGETQYF.

This clone was seen more than once but under ten times. CDR3 residues: CAISDSGLQFF. In DNA, the CDR3 is TGTGCCATCAGTGATAGCGGGCTACAGTTCTTC. This chain connects TRBV10-3 to TRBJ2-1; 7 bases match TRBD2. The CDR3 consists of 11 residues. Unmatched junction bases numbered 3, after V lost 3 bases and J lost 13 bases. Germline CDR1 reads ENHRY; CDR2 reads SYGVKD.

V and J are TRBV14 and TRBJ2-3; D call uncertain. Germline-derived CDR1 and CDR2 are SGHDN and FVKESK. The V end was cut by 0 bases, the J end by 1 base, with 8 bases between. This CDR3 spans 15 amino acids. The CDR3 region is CASSQDYAGTDTQYF. The CDR3 DNA follows: TGTGCCAGCAGCCAAGATTACGCCGGCACAGATACGCAGTATTTT.

The V and J genes are TRBV12-5 and TRBJ2-6, with 11 bases identical to TRBD1. Germline CDR1 is LGHNT and CDR2 is FRNRAP. Trimming cost V 6 bases and J 2 bases; bases outside gene matches: 12. The CDR3 has 19 residues. The CDR3 nucleotides are TGTGCTAGTGGCCCCGCGGCAGGGACAGGGGGTACTGGGGCCAACGTCCTGACTTTC. Amino acids: CASGPAAGTGGTGANVLTF.

The rearrangement uses TRBV10-3 and TRBJ2-5; D is unresolved. CDR1 ENHRY and CDR2 SYGVKD come from the germline V gene. Trimming cost V 4 bases and J 1 base, with 7 bases left between them. The CDR3 covers 13 residues. The CDR3 loop is CAISVVIQETQYF. Written as DNA, the CDR3 is TGTGCCATCAGTGTGGTCATCCAAGAGACCCAGTACTTC.

J is TRBJ1-2 and V is TRBV25-1; maybe TRBD1 (5 bases). Trimming removed 4 bases from V and 4 bases from J, with 19 bases in between. Germline-derived CDR1 and CDR2 are MGHDK and SYGVNS. The CDR3 runs to 16 residues. The DNA for the CDR3 is TGTGCCAGCAGTGCCTTTGACGGGGCAACGAGCTATGGCTACACCTTC. It is translated as CASSAFDGATSYGYTF.

The rearrangement links TRBV5-1 to TRBJ2-5; no reliable D call. Germline CDR1 is SGHRS and CDR2 is YFSETQ. V dropped 0 bases and J dropped 1 base, with 7 bases sitting between them. CDR3 length: 14 residues. The CDR3 DNA reads TGCGCCAGCAGCTTGGAACCCTCCCAAGAGACCCAGTACTTC. Its translation: CASSLEPSQETQYF.

A few counts support this clone. The rearrangement uses TRBV2 and TRBJ1-2, with D hard to call. V lost 5 bases and J lost 4, with 11 bases in between. The CDR3 is made up of 13 amino acids. Per germline, CDR1 SNHLY and CDR2 FYNNEI. This chain's CDR3 is CASSRTGPYGYTF. The CDR3 DNA is TGTGCCAGCAGTCGGACCGGTCCCTATGGCTACACCTTC.

V is TRBV13 and J is TRBJ2-1; D call uncertain. Trimming removed 3 bases from V and 8 bases from J, with 11 bases in between. The CDR3 has 13 amino acids. Germline lookup yields CDR1 PRHDT and CDR2 FYEKMQ (reference sequence). The CDR3 region is CASSFSTPDEQFF. The CDR3, as DNA: TGTGCCAGCAGCTTTTCGACACCGGATGAGCAGTTCTTC.

This clone was seen once. V and J are TRBV2 and TRBJ1-5; TRBD1 is a possible D gene (5 bases). The CDR3 runs to 13 residues. Germline loops: CDR1 SNHLY, CDR2 FYNNEI. Between the trimmed V and J ends, which lost 8 bases and 4 bases, there was a span of 12 bases. The CDR3 nucleotides are TGTGCCAGCGCCCGGGGGGGAAATCAGCCCCAGCATTTT. Encoded protein: CASARGGNQPQHF.

V and J are TRBV7-2 and TRBJ2-7; 8 nucleotides line up with TRBD2. V shed 0 bases and J 5 bases; nucleotides not matched to a gene: 9. Germline CDR1 SGHTA, CDR2 FQGNSA. The CDR3 consists of 16 residues. Written as DNA, the CDR3 is TGTGCCAGCAGCTTAGCTTTATGGGCGGGGGGCCACGAGCAGTACTTC. Protein sequence: CASSLALWAGGHEQYF.

This chain links TRBV4-3 with TRBJ2-2; 9 positions match TRBD1. Germline CDR1 LGHNA, CDR2 YSLEER. This CDR3 is 16 amino acids long. V was pared by 1 base and J by 7 bases, with 7 bases of the junction left unmatched. CDR3 nucleotide sequence: TGCGCCAGCAGCCAAGGGGGGACAGGGAGGAGCGGGGAGCTGTTTTTT. This codes for CASSQGGTGRSGELFF.

This rearrangement joins TRBV4-2 to TRBJ1-3; D may be TRBD1 (6 bases). Germline assignment: CDR1 LGHNA and CDR2 YNFKEQ. The CDR3 has 16 residues. V shed 2 bases and J shed 4 bases, with 15 bases lying between them. The CDR3 spells CASSQYGGGAGNTIYF. CDR3 DNA sequence: TGTGCCAGCAGCCAATACGGAGGGGGGGCCGGAAACACCATATATTTT.

CDR3 loop: CASSNGGPYEQYF. CDR3 DNA sequence: TGTGCCAGCTCAAACGGGGGGCCCTACGAGCAGTACTTC. The rearrangement uses TRBV18 and TRBJ2-7; tentative D call: TRBD2 (7 bases). Trimming removed 5 bases at V and 2 bases at J, with 10 bases between. Germline V gene data show CDR1 as KGHSH and CDR2 as LQKENI. There are 13 residues in the CDR3. The complete variable domain, with remaining parts taken from reference TRBV18 and TRBJ2-7, reads NAGVMQNPRHLVRRRGQEARLRCSPMKGHSHVYWYRQLPEEGLKFMVYLQKENIIDESGMPKERFSAEFPKEGPSILRIQQVVRGDSAAYFCASSNGGPYEQYFGPGTRLTVT.

The genes are TRBV7-9 and TRBJ2-2; no firm D call. Germline V gives CDR1 SEHNR, CDR2 FQNEAQ (reference sequence). The CDR3 covers 12 residues. V shed 4 bases and J shed 0 bases, with 0 bases lying between them. For the CDR3, the DNA is TGTGCCAGCAGCTCGAACACCGGGGAGCTGTTTTTT. It is translated as CASSSNTGELFF. The variable domain in full, completed from reference TRBV7-9 and TRBJ2-2, reads DTGVSQNPRHKITKRGQNVTFRCDPISEHNRLYWYRQTLGQGPEFLTYFQNEAQLEKSRLLSDRFSAERPKGSFSTLEIQRTEQGDSAMYLCASSSNTGELFFGEGSRLTVL.

The CDR3 sequence: CASSVGGPLQYF. In nucleotides, the CDR3 is TGTGCCAGCAGCGTAGGCGGGCCCCTTCAGTATTTT. This chain links TRBV9 with TRBJ2-3, with D possibly TRBD2 on 5 matching bases. In germline, CDR1 is SGDLS, CDR2 YYNGEE. CDR3 length equals 12 residues. Trimming shortened V by 0 bases and J by 12 bases, and 11 bases separated the two germline ends.

This sequence joins TRBV2 and TRBJ1-5; unclear D gene. The V and J ends lost 3 bases and 7 bases respectively, with 10 bases between them. Germline-derived CDR1 and CDR2 are SNHLY and FYNNEI. The CDR3 runs to 13 residues. DNA for the CDR3: TGTGCCAGCAGTGATCGTGGAGAGCAGCCCCAGCATTTT. It yields the protein CASSDRGEQPQHF.

Concerning this clone: One end of the junction does not line up with germline, which may come from a read error. This specimen includes other DNA sequences encoding the same CDR3. V is TRBV9 and J is TRBJ1-2, with 8 bases matching TRBD1. CDR3 length: 18 amino acids. Germline V lookup: CDR1 SGDLS, CDR2 YYNGEE. CDR3 amino acids: CASSATGGWDSQHYGYTF. In nucleotides, the CDR3 is TGTGCCAGCAGCGCCACAGGGGGATGGGACAGTCAACACTATGGCTACACCTTT.

This chain uses TRBV27 with TRBJ2-2; 12 positions match TRBD2. Germline V gene lookup returns CDR1 MNHEY and CDR2 SMNVEV (reference sequence). V lost 1 base to trimming and J lost 5 bases; unmatched junction nucleotides: 14. The CDR3 consists of 20 residues. This chain's CDR3 is CASSLFTSGGFSVLTGELFF. The CDR3 region has the DNA TGTGCCAGCAGTTTATTCACTAGCGGGGGGTTTTCCGTGTTAACCGGGGAGCTGTTTTTT.